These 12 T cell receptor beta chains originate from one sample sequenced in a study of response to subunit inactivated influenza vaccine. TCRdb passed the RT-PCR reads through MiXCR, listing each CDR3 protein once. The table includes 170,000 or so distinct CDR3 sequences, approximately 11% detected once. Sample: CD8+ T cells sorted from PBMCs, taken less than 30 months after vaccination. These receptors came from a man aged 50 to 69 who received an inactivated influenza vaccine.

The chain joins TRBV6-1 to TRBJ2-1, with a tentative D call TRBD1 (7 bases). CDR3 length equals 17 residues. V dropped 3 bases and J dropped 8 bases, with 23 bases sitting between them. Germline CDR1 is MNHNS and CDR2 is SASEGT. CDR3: CASSDPIGGGPPYEQFF. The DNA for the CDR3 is TGTGCCAGCAGTGATCCGATTGGAGGGGGCCCCCCCTATGAGCAGTTCTTC.

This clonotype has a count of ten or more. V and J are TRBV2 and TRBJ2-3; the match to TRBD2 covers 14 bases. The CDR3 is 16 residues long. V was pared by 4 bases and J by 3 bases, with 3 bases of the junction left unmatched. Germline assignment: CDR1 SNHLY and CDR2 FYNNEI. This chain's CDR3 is CASSGTSGRRTDTQYF. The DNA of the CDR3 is TGTGCCAGCAGTGGGACTAGCGGGAGGAGGACAGATACGCAGTATTTT.

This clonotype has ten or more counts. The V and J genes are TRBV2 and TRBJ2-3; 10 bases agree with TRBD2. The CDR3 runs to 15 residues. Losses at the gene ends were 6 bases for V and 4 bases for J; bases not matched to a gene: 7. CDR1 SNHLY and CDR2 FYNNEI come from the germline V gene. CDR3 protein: CASSGGTSVADTQYF. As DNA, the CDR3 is TGTGCCAGCAGCGGGGGGACTAGCGTCGCAGATACGCAGTATTTT.

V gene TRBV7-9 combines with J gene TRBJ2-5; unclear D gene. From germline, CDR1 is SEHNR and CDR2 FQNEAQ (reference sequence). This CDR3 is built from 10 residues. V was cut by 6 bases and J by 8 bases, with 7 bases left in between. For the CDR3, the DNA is TGTGCCAGCAGAGGTTTAACCCAGTACTTC. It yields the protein CASRGLTQYF.

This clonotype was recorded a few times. CDR3: CASSPWTGNTGELFF. CDR3 DNA sequence: TGTGCCAGCAGCCCCTGGACAGGCAACACCGGGGAGCTGTTTTTT. The rearrangement links TRBV9 to TRBJ2-2; 7 positions match TRBD1. The length of the CDR3 is 15 residues. V trimming: 4 bases; J trimming: 2 bases; junction bases outside the gene matches: 5. Germline V gene sequence: CDR1 SGDLS, CDR2 YYNGEE.

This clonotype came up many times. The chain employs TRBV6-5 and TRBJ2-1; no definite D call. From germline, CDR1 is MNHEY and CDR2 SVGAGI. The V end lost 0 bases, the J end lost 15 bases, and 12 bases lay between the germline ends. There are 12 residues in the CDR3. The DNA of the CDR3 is TGTGCCAGCAGTTACTCTGGGTGGGATTGGTTCTTC. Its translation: CASSYSGWDWFF.

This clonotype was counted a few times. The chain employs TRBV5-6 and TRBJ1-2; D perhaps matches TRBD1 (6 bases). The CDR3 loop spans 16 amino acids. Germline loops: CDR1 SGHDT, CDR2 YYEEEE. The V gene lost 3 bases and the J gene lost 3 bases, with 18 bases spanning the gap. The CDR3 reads CASSSDRTTGYYGYTF. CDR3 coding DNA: TGTGCCAGCAGCTCGGACAGAACGACGGGGTACTATGGCTACACCTTC.

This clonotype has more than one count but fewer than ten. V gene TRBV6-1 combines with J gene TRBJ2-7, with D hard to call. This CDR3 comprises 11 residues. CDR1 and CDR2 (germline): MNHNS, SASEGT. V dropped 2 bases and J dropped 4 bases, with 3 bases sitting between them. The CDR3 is CASSERYEQYF. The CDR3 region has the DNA TGTGCCAGCAGTGAACGTTACGAGCAGTACTTC.

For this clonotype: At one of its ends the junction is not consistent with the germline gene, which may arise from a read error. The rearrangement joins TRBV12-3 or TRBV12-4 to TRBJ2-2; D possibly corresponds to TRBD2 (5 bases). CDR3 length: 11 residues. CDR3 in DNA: TGTGCCAGCAGCCTTACCGGGGATCTGTTTTTT. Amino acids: CASSLTGDLFF.

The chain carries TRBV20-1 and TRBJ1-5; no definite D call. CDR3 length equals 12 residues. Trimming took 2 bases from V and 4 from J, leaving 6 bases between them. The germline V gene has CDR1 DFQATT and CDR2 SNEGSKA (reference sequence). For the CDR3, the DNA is TGCAGTGCTAGATTGTTGAATCAGCCCCAGCATTTT. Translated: CSARLLNQPQHF.

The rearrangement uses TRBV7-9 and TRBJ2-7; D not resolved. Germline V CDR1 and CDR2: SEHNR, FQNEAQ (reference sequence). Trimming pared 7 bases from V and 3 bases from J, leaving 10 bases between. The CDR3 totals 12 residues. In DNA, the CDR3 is TGTGCCAGCACCGACCTCAGCTACGAGCAGTACTTC. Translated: CASTDLSYEQYF. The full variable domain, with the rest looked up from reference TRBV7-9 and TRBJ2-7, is DTGVSQNPRHKITKRGQNVTFRCDPISEHNRLYWYRQTLGQGPEFLTYFQNEAQLEKSRLLSDRFSAERPKGSFSTLEIQRTEQGDSAMYLCASTDLSYEQYFGPGTRLTVT.

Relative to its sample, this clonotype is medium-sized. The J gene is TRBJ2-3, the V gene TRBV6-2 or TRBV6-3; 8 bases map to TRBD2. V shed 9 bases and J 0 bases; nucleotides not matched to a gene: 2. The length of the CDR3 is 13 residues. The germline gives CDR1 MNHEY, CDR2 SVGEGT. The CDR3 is CASSGGSTDTQYF. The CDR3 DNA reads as TGTGCCAGTTCGGGGGGGAGCACAGATACGCAGTATTTT.